This entry describes one T cell receptor beta chain. Its antigen is undetermined. These data come from a study of blood T cells in healthy people across ages. Study-wide points: Age brought a roughly linear fall in TCR beta diversity measured per million T cells. Unknown CMV status may confound age-related changes in expanded clones. It was not possible, with unsorted PBMCs, to conclusively compare naive and antigen-experienced cells.

This CDR3 has 16 amino acids. The germline gives CDR1 DFQATT, CDR2 SNEGSKA (reference sequence). V dropped 5 bases and J dropped 6; count of bases not matched to a gene: 18. The use of a sample-barcoded 5' primer and a J-beta primer mix characterized a second PCR of roughly 7 to 12 cycles. TCRdb used MiXCR to reprocess the 5' RACE reads, holding one entry per CDR3 protein. The table lists about 800,000 distinct CDR3 sequences, roughly 60% of them singletons. At least 7 million PBMCs were isolated per sample. The chain recombines TRBV20-1 with TRBJ2-7; 8 nucleotides align to TRBD2. The clonotype was recovered from a man aged 30 to 39 in good health. The sample taken for sequencing was blood. CDR3 coding DNA: TGCAGTGCTCCGCGTTCTCTCTGGCGGGAGGCAAGCGAGCAGTACTTC. Its translation: CSAPRSLWREASEQYF.